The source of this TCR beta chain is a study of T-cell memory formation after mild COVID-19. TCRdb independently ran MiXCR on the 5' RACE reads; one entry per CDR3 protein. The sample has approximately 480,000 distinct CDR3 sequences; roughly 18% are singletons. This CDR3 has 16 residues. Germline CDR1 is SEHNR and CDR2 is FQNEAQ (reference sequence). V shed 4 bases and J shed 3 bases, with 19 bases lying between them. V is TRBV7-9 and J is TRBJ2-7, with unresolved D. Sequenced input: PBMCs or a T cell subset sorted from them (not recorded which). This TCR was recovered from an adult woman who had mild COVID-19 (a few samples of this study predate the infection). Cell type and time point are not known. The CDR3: CASSSVGSIGFYEQYF. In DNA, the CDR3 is TGTGCCAGCAGCTCCGTCGGTTCTATTGGTTTCTACGAGCAGTACTTC.